The 27 T cell receptor beta chains below all came from one sample that was sequenced in a study of immune characterization of retroperitoneal liposarcoma. TCRdb analysed the PCR reads with MiXCR anew, one entry per CDR3 protein. The sample records 10,000 or so distinct CDR3 sequences, approximately 26% being singletons. Specimen: tumor tissue. These receptors all stem from a male donor with retroperitoneal liposarcoma.

The table lists this clonotype with many counts. The V and J genes are TRBV6-1 and TRBJ2-1; D may be TRBD1 (5 bases). Germline loops: CDR1 MNHNS, CDR2 SASEGT. This CDR3 spans 15 amino acids. The germline V and J ends were trimmed by 5 bases and 10 bases, with 21 bases remaining between them. The DNA of the CDR3 is TGTGCCAGCAGTTCCCCTCGCAGGACACGGTACGAGCAGTTCTTC. This encodes CASSSPRRTRYEQFF.

This clonotype has just a few counts. J is TRBJ2-7 and V is TRBV5-6, with unresolved D. The V gene's germline CDR1 is SGHDT and CDR2 YYEEEE. The V end was cut by 6 bases, the J end by 2 bases, with 15 bases between. This CDR3 is built from 14 residues. CDR3 sequence: CASTDKGLPYEQYF. The CDR3 region has the DNA TGTGCCAGCACCGACAAGGGTCTCCCCTACGAGCAGTACTTC.

In its sample, this clonotype was seen many times. Here the CDR3 DNA reads TGTGCCAGCAGTGAGAGGGGGGTCAACTATGGCTACACCTTC. Translated, it gives CASSERGVNYGYTF. The V gene is TRBV6-1, the J gene TRBJ1-2, with a possible D match to TRBD1 (6 bases). The length of the CDR3 is 14 residues. Trimming left V 3 bases short and J 2 bases short, with 10 bases between. The germline V gene encodes CDR1 MNHNS and CDR2 SASEGT.

The V call is TRBV27, the J call TRBJ1-4; TRBD1 might be the D (5 bases). The CDR3 contains 14 residues. CDR1 and CDR2 (germline): MNHEY, SMNVEV (reference sequence). Trimming cost V 4 bases and J 8 bases, with 14 bases left between them. CDR3 sequence (DNA): TGTGCCAGCAGTTCACTACTCCGGGGCGAAAAACTGTTTTTT. It translates to CASSSLLRGEKLFF.

This chain links TRBV6-2 or TRBV6-3 with TRBJ1-1; D gene ambiguous. Trimming cost V 6 bases and J 1 base, with 9 bases left between them. Per the germline V gene, CDR1 is MNHEY and CDR2 is SVGEGT. This CDR3 is 13 amino acids long. The CDR3 sequence: CASSLKENTEAFF. The CDR3 nucleotides read TGTGCCAGCAGCCTCAAGGAGAACACTGAAGCTTTCTTT.

This rearrangement joins TRBV11-2 to TRBJ2-7, with D perhaps being TRBD1 or TRBD2 (5 bases each). Between the trimmed V and J ends, which lost 5 bases and 0 bases, there was a span of 14 bases. The germline V gene encodes CDR1 SGHAT and CDR2 FQNNGV. The CDR3 is 15 residues long. The CDR3 DNA is TGTGCCAGCAGCCCCGGGACGGCAAGCTCCTACGAGCAGTACTTC. This translates into CASSPGTASSYEQYF.

The chain joins TRBV6-1 to TRBJ2-1; TRBD2 matches at 7 bases. Trimming cost V 8 bases and J 13 bases; bases outside gene matches: 14. The CDR3 length is 13 residues. The germline gives CDR1 MNHNS, CDR2 SASEGT. CDR3 coding DNA: TGTGCCAGCCTTCTAGGCTGGCGGGAGACCCAGTTCTTC. It is translated as CASLLGWRETQFF.

In its sample, this clonotype was seen many times. The chain couples TRBV12-3 or TRBV12-4 to TRBJ2-1, with 7 bases matching TRBD2. Near its end, the DNA agrees better with TRBJ2-7, so the J call may be wrong. The CDR3 covers 16 residues. This chain's CDR3 is CASSSSGGRSYNEQYF. CDR3 nucleotides: TGTGCCAGCAGTTCTAGCGGAGGCCGCTCCTACAATGAGCAGTACTTC.

The sample holds a few counts of this clonotype. The CDR3 sequence: CASSFVGGNQPQHF. In DNA form, the CDR3 reads TGTGCCAGCAGTTTCGTGGGTGGCAATCAGCCCCAGCATTTT. The genes are TRBV27 and TRBJ1-5, with D uncertain. The CDR3 totals 14 residues. Germline V gene lookup returns CDR1 MNHEY and CDR2 SMNVEV (reference sequence). V lost 3 bases and J 2 bases, leaving 8 bases between the germline ends.

This clonotype came up once. The V and J genes are TRBV6-5 and TRBJ2-2; no clear D. This CDR3 region has 14 residues. Germline loops: CDR1 MNHEY, CDR2 SVGAGI. V gave up 4 bases and J gave up 6 bases, with 12 bases separating them. The CDR3 loop is CASSSWVEAGELFF. The CDR3 DNA sequence: TGTGCCAGCAGTTCATGGGTTGAGGCCGGGGAGCTGTTTTTT.

This chain uses TRBV6-8 with TRBJ1-1; no firm D call. The germline gives CDR1 MNHGY, CDR2 SAAAGT. This CDR3 comprises 13 residues. Trimming took 0 bases from V and 8 from J, leaving 10 bases between them. This CDR3 is CASSYSWQTEAFF. Written as DNA, the CDR3 is TGTGCCAGCAGTTACTCGTGGCAGACCGAAGCTTTCTTT.

This clonotype is classed as medium-sized. This rearrangement joins TRBV7-2 to TRBJ2-1, with TRBD2 matching 10 bases. The CDR3 runs to 14 residues. Germline-derived CDR1 and CDR2 are SGHTA and FQGNSA. V lost 4 bases to trimming and J lost 13 bases; unmatched junction nucleotides: 10. CDR3 amino acids: CASSSSGSRETQFF. The CDR3 nucleotides are TGTGCCAGCAGCTCTAGCGGGAGCAGAGAGACCCAGTTCTTC.

A few counts support this clonotype. This rearrangement joins TRBV6-6 to TRBJ2-3; D call uncertain. This CDR3 has 11 residues. V was cut by 4 bases and J by 6 bases, with 5 bases left in between. Germline CDR1 is MNHNY and CDR2 is SVGAGI (reference sequence). CDR3 DNA sequence: TGTGCCAGCAGTTTCGCCGATACGCAGTATTTT. Its translation: CASSFADTQYF.

In this sample, this clonotype turned up a few times. The chain combines TRBV7-6 with TRBJ2-5; D gene unclear. Germline CDR1 SGHVS, CDR2 FNYEAQ. The CDR3 contains 12 residues. Trimming stripped 4 bases from V and 1 base from J, with 4 bases between. This CDR3 is CASSSTQETQYF. The CDR3 DNA follows: TGTGCCAGCAGCTCCACCCAAGAGACCCAGTACTTC.

The rearrangement joins TRBV6-1 to TRBJ2-1; 9 nucleotides line up with TRBD2. The V gene's germline CDR1 is MNHNS and CDR2 SASEGT. There are 16 residues in the CDR3. J lost 3 bases, V lost 6 bases, and 9 bases had no gene match. In DNA, the CDR3 is TGTGCCAGCAGCTTGGAGCGGGGGGAATACTACAATGAGCAGTTCTTC. Translating it yields CASSLERGEYYNEQFF.

The rearrangement links TRBV12-3 or TRBV12-4 to TRBJ2-1; D possibly corresponds to TRBD1 (6 bases). The CDR3 loop spans 11 amino acids. With 5 bases removed from V and 9 bases from J, the gap between germline ends came to 8 bases. CDR3 in amino acids: CASSKGGEQFF. The CDR3, as DNA: TGTGCCAGCAGTAAAGGGGGTGAGCAGTTCTTC.

This clonotype is medium-sized by share. V gene TRBV6-1 combines with J gene TRBJ2-1; D is unclear. V was cut by 3 bases and J by 10 bases, with 19 bases left in between. CDR3 size: 15 residues. Germline V gives CDR1 MNHNS, CDR2 SASEGT. CDR3 sequence (DNA): TGTGCCAGCAGTGACGGACCGCCTGGCCTCTACGAGCAGTTCTTC. Protein sequence: CASSDGPPGLYEQFF.

V gene TRBV27 combines with J gene TRBJ2-5; TRBD1 matches at 8 bases. CDR1 is MNHEY, CDR2 SMNVEV, per germline (reference sequence). The CDR3 sequence is 15 residues long. J was trimmed by 5 bases and V by 4 bases; bases with no gene match: 9. This CDR3 is CASSSPTGARETQYF. The CDR3 DNA reads as TGTGCCAGCAGTTCTCCGACAGGGGCAAGGGAGACCCAGTACTTC.

The chain recombines TRBV27 with TRBJ2-1; TRBD2 matches 9 bases. The J call could be wrong; TRBJ2-7 is a better fit for the DNA end. Germline values: CDR1 MNHEY, CDR2 SMNVEV (reference sequence). The CDR3 runs to 15 residues. CDR3 nucleotide sequence: TGTGCCAGCAGTTTTTTGCGGGAGGGCTACAATGAGCAGTACTTC. Translated: CASSFLREGYNEQYF.

In this sample, this clonotype turned up many times. The genes are TRBV7-2 and TRBJ2-1; 13 positions match TRBD2. V gave up 7 bases and J gave up 13 bases; unmatched junction bases: 22. The CDR3 contains 18 residues. Germline CDR1 and CDR2: SGHTA and FQGNSA. Here the CDR3 reads CASMLGTSGIAGGETQFF. The CDR3 nucleotides read TGTGCCAGCATGCTCGGGACTAGCGGGATCGCGGGGGGGGAGACCCAGTTCTTC.

The chain recombines TRBV6-2 or TRBV6-3 with TRBJ2-3; 9 positions match TRBD2. The J segment lost 6 bases and the V segment lost 0 bases, leaving 10 bases of the junction unmatched. This CDR3 region has 17 residues. Per the germline V gene, CDR1 is MNHEY and CDR2 is SVGEGT. In DNA form, the CDR3 reads TGTGCCAGCAGTTACTCTAGGGCTAGCGGGGAGGCGGATACGCAGTATTTT. It specifies CASSYSRASGEADTQYF.

The count of this clonotype is one. V and J are TRBV6-1 and TRBJ2-3; D remains unclear. Between the trimmed V and J ends, which lost 2 bases and 4 bases, there was a span of 10 bases. In germline, CDR1 is MNHNS, CDR2 SASEGT. CDR3 size: 14 residues. In DNA, the CDR3 is TGTGCCAGCAGTGAAATGTCAGGAGCAGATACGCAGTATTTT. This gives the protein CASSEMSGADTQYF.

The chain carries TRBV6-1 and TRBJ2-5; weak D call: TRBD1 (5 bases). The germline gives CDR1 MNHNS, CDR2 SASEGT. The CDR3 runs 13 residues. V lost 5 bases and J lost 5, with 12 bases in between. The CDR3 here is CASSLGRWETQYF. The DNA for the CDR3 is TGTGCCAGCAGTCTGGGGCGTTGGGAGACCCAGTACTTC.

As concerns this clonotype: A read error may account for a junction end that differs from germline. The chain carries TRBV6-1 and TRBJ2-1, with TRBD2 matching 8 bases. The CDR3 has 12 amino acids. CDR1 MNHNS and CDR2 SASEGT come from the germline V gene. The CDR3 DNA sequence: TGTGTCAGCATGAGCGGGAGCTACGAGCAGTTCTTC. This encodes CVSMSGSYEQFF.

V is TRBV11-2 and J is TRBJ2-5; 8 bases are a match to TRBD2. The closer fit of TRBJ2-1 to the DNA end suggests the J call may be wrong. This CDR3 has 16 residues. The germline CDR1 and CDR2 sequences are SGHAT and FQNNGV. The CDR3 region is CASSPRGEGFAETQFF. CDR3 coding DNA: TGTGCCAGCAGCCCGCGGGGGGAGGGCTTCGCGGAGACCCAGTTCTTC.

The J gene is TRBJ2-1, the V gene TRBV27; 7 bases line up with TRBD1. The J segment lost 0 bases and the V segment lost 6 bases, leaving 2 bases of the junction unmatched. The germline gives CDR1 MNHEY, CDR2 SMNVEV (reference sequence). The CDR3 is made up of 14 amino acids. The chain's CDR3 is CASRRDSSYNEQFF. DNA for the CDR3: TGTGCCAGCAGACGGGACAGCTCCTACAATGAGCAGTTCTTC.

This clonotype was seen at least ten times. The CDR3 sequence is CASSLGGPSTEAFF. The CDR3 coding sequence is TGTGCCAGCAGCTTAGGGGGCCCCAGCACTGAAGCTTTCTTT. The V and J genes are TRBV7-2 and TRBJ1-1, with D tentatively TRBD1 (5 bases). V dropped 1 base and J dropped 4 bases, with 10 bases sitting between them. From germline, CDR1 is SGHTA and CDR2 FQGNSA. The CDR3 is made up of 14 amino acids.